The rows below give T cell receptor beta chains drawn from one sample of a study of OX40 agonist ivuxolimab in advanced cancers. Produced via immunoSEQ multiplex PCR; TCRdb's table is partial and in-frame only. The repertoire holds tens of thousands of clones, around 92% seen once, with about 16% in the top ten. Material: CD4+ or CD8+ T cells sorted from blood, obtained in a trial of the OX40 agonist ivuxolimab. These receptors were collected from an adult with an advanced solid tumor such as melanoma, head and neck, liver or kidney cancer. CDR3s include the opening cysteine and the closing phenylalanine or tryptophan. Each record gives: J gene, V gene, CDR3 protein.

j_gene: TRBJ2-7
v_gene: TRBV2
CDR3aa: CASSTRPLSYEQYF

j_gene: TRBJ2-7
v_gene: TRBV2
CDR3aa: CASTQTGIPYEQYF

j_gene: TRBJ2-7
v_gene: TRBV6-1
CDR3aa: CASSPGLAGGNEQYF

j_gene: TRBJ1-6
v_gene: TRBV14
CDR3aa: CASSSTGSASPLHF

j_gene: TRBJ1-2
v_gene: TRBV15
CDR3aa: CATSRGIGYGYTF

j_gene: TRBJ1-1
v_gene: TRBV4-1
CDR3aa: CASSPTLNTEAFF

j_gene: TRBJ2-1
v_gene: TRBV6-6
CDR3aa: CASSSFTSGPYNEQFF

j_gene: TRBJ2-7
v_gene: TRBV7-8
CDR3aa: CASSSTYEQYF

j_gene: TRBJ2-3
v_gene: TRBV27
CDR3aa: CASTQSGGGLTDTQYF

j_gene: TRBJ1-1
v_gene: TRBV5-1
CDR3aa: CASSLGTEAFF

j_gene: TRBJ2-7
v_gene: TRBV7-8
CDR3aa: CASSFGRGRTYEQYF

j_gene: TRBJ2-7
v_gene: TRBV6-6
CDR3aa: CASSPQENGEQYF

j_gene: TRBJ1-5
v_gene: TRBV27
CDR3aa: CASAQEARLSQPQHF

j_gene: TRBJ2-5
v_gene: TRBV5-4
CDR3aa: CASSLSAGAGETQYF

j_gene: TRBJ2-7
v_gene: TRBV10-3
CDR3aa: CAISPSGSYYEQYF

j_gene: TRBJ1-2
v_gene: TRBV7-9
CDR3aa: CASSLGLNYGYTF

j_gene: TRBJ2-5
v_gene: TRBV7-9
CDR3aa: CASSFKSGEGSETQYF

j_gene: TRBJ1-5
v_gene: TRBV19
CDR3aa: CASSRVRDIGQPQHF

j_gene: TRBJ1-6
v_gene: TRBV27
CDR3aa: CASIGAPYNSPLHF

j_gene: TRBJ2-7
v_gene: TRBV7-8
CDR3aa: CASSMTGTGDEQYF

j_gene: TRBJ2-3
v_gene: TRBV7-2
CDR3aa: CASSTRGDFTDTQYF

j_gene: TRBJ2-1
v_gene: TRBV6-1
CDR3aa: CASSEKDRDIANEQFF

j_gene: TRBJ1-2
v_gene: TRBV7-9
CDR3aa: CASSLGDREIYGYTF

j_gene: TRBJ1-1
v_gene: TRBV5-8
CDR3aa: CASGWRRNTEAFF

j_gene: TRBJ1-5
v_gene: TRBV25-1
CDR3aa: CASSEGDRGKGQPQHF

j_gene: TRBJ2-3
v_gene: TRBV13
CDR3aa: CASSLGLSSASTDTQYF

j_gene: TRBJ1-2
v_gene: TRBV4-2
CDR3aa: CASSQDMNQGINYGYTF

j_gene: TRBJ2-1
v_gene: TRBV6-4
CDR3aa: CASSHRDSPYNEQFF

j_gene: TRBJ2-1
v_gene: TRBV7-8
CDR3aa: CASSLSETSYNEQFF

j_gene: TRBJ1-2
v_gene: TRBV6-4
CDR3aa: CASSDGTSDGYTF

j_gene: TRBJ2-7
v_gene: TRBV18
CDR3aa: CASSPSRRLWEQYF

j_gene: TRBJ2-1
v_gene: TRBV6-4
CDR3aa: CASSDSQGRGGDEQFF

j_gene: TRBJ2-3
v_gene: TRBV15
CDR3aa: CATSSPEGLAGADTQYF

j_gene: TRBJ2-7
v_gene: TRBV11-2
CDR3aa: CASSLVHGYEQYF

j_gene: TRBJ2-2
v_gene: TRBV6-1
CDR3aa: CASSTRGNTGELFF

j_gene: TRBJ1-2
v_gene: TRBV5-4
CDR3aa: CASSLGGTGGYGYTF

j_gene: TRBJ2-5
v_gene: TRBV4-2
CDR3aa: CASSQEKYETQYF

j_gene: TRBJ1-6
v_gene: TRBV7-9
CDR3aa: CASSGTFNSPLHF

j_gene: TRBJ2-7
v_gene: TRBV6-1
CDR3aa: CASSDGTGIYEQYF

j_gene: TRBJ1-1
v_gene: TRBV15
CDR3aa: CATSSRRGVEAFF

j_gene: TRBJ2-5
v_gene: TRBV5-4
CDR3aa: CASSRRLAVGRGAQYF

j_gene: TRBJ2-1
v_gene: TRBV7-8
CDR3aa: CASSLVVREQFF

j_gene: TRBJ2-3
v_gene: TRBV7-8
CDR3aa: CASSLYRNGLGGDTDTQYF

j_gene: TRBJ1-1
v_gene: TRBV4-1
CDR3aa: CASSQVAGSNTEAFF

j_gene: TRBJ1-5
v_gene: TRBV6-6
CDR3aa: CASSWVFSNQPQHF

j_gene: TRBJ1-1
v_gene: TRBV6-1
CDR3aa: CASSEGSNTEAFF

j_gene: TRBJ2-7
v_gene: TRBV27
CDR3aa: CASSLVGPAYEQYF

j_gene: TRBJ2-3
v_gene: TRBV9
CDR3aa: CASTEGRSTDTQYF

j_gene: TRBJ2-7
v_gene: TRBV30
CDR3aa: CAWSTSGYEQYF

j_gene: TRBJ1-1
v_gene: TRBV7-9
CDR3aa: CASRSGANTEAFF

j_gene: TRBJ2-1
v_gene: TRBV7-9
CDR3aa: CASRGAGTMLSSYNEQFF

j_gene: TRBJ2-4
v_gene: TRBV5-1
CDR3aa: CASSLRAGYNIQYF

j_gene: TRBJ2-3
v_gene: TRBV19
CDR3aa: CASTPGGSSGTDTQYF

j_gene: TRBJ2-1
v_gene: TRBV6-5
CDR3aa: CASMSGDNEQFF

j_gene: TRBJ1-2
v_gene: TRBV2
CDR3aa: CASSERGYTF

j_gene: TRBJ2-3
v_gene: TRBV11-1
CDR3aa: CASTGGVDTQYF

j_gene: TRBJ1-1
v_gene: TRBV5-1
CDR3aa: CASSFRGKNTEAFF

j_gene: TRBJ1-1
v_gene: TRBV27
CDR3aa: CASLRAGMNTEAFF

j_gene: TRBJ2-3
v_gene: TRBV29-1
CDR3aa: CSVEIDSTDTQYF